Listed below are T cell receptor beta chains from one sample, sequenced in a study of long-term antiretroviral therapy in people with HIV. The method was immunoSEQ multiplex PCR; TCRdb's version includes in-frame clones alone and lacks a portion of them. The repertoire holds approximately 27,000 clones, with 80% to 95% as singletons. Source: unsorted PBMCs, taken 5.2 years after starting antiretroviral therapy. All receptors come from a woman between 40 and 55 years old with HIV. The CDR3 runs from the conserved cysteine through the conserved F or W. A D gene is named only where the DNA matches it firmly. Where a row states a size, it is once, few, many or the class of an expanded clone; other rows omit it.

CDR3: CASSAWTGRRDTEAFF; DNA: TGCGCCAGCAGCGCGTGGACAGGTCGGCGAGACACTGAAGCTTTCTTT; V: TRBV5-1; D: TRBD1; size: .; J: TRBJ1-1
CDR3: CASSASSYEQYF; DNA: TGTGCCAGCTCGGCGAGCTCCTACGAGCAGTACTTC; V: TRBV6-1; D: .; size: .; J: TRBJ2-7
CDR3: CAISESPAGGIGAKNIQYF; DNA: TGTGCCATCAGTGAGTCCCCAGCGGGAGGGATAGGAGCCAAAAACATTCAGTACTTC; V: TRBV10-3; D: TRBD2; size: .; J: TRBJ2-4
CDR3: CASSGTGWETQYF; DNA: TGTGCCAGCAGTGGGACAGGGTGGGAGACCCAGTACTTC; V: TRBV25-1; D: TRBD1; size: .; J: TRBJ2-5
CDR3: CASSIRDRGDPNYGYTF; DNA: TGTGCCAGTAGTATAAGGGACAGGGGGGATCCTAACTATGGCTACACCTTC; V: TRBV19; D: TRBD1; size: .; J: TRBJ1-2
CDR3: CASAMENYGYTF; DNA: TGTGCCAGCGCGATGGAGAACTATGGCTACACCTTC; V: TRBV6-5; D: .; size: .; J: TRBJ1-2
CDR3: CASSYTGTNYYNEQFF; DNA: TGTGCCAGCAGTTACACCGGGACAAATTACTACAATGAGCAGTTCTTC; V: TRBV21-1; D: .; size: .; J: TRBJ2-1
CDR3: CASYLGVGGEAGTQYF; DNA: TGTGCCAGCTACTTGGGAGTCGGAGGGGAGGCGGGGACCCAGTACTTC; V: TRBV11-2; D: .; size: once; J: TRBJ2-5
CDR3: CASSSKTGVYGYTF; DNA: TGTGCCAGCAGTTCCAAGACAGGGGTTTATGGCTACACCTTC; V: TRBV6-5; D: TRBD1; size: few; J: TRBJ1-2
CDR3: CASSLGTGELFF; DNA: TGTGCCAGCAGCTTAGGGACAGGGGAGCTGTTTTTT; V: TRBV7-8; D: .; size: .; J: TRBJ2-2
CDR3: CASRWGRGDTDTQYF; DNA: TGCGCCAGCAGATGGGGGCGGGGAGACACAGATACGCAGTATTTT; V: TRBV5-1; D: .; size: .; J: TRBJ2-3
CDR3: CASSLQGNEKLFF; DNA: TGTGCCAGCAGCTTACAAGGGAATGAAAAACTGTTTTTT; V: TRBV7-9; D: .; size: .; J: TRBJ1-4
CDR3: CASSLTENEKLFF; DNA: TGTGCCAGCAGCTTGACCGAAAATGAAAAACTGTTTTTT; V: TRBV7-6; D: .; size: .; J: TRBJ1-4
CDR3: CASSLRGPGGGAYNEQFF; DNA: TGTGCCAGCAGTTTAAGGGGCCCCGGCGGAGGGGCCTACAATGAGCAGTTCTTC; V: TRBV27; D: .; size: .; J: TRBJ2-1
CDR3: CASSSFGGYTF; DNA: TGTGCCAGCAGCTCCTTCGGGGGCTACACCTTC; V: TRBV9; D: .; size: .; J: TRBJ1-2
CDR3: CATSRARDTQYF; DNA: TGTGCCACCAGCAGAGCGAGAGATACGCAGTATTTT; V: TRBV15; D: .; size: .; J: TRBJ2-3
CDR3: CAWTGRFEQYF; DNA: TGTGCCTGGACAGGGAGGTTCGAGCAGTACTTC; V: TRBV30; D: .; size: .; J: TRBJ2-7
CDR3: CASSKQSSYEQYF; DNA: TGTGCCAGCAGTAAACAGAGCTCCTACGAGCAGTACTTC; V: TRBV6-5; D: .; size: .; J: TRBJ2-7
CDR3: CASSLRGQANTEAFF; DNA: TGTGCCAGCAGTCTTCGAGGGCAGGCAAACACTGAAGCTTTCTTT; V: TRBV27; D: .; size: .; J: TRBJ1-1
CDR3: CASSEGHYGYTF; DNA: TGTGCCAGCAGTGAAGGACACTATGGCTACACCTTC; V: TRBV6-1; D: .; size: .; J: TRBJ1-2
CDR3: CASSSPGQGASGYTF; DNA: TGCGCCAGCAGCTCGCCGGGACAGGGGGCGAGTGGCTACACCTTC; V: TRBV5-1; D: TRBD1; size: .; J: TRBJ1-2
CDR3: CSVEGGSGYTF; DNA: TGCAGCGTTGAAGGGGGCAGTGGCTACACCTTC; V: TRBV29-1; D: .; size: .; J: TRBJ1-2
CDR3: CASSPSGQGTYTF; DNA: TGTGCCAGCAGTCCTTCGGGACAGGGAACCTACACCTTC; V: TRBV6-1; D: TRBD1; size: .; J: TRBJ1-2
CDR3: CASSELVARYQPQHF; DNA: TGTGCCAGCAGTGAATTGGTGGCCCGGTATCAGCCCCAGCATTTT; V: TRBV2; D: .; size: .; J: TRBJ1-5
CDR3: CASSRGGTNEQYF; DNA: TGTGCCAGCAGCCGGGGGGGCACGAACGAGCAGTACTTC; V: TRBV14; D: .; size: .; J: TRBJ2-7
CDR3: CASSSPPEGAYEQYF; DNA: TGTGCCAGCAGCTCCCCCCCAGAAGGAGCCTACGAGCAGTACTTC; V: TRBV7-9; D: .; size: .; J: TRBJ2-7
CDR3: CASSLRAEYNEKLFF; DNA: TGTGCCAGCAGCTTAAGGGCGGAATATAATGAAAAACTGTTTTTT; V: TRBV5-6; D: .; size: few; J: TRBJ1-4
CDR3: CASRSGTGDYNEQFF; DNA: TGTGCCAGCAGGTCCGGGACAGGGGACTACAATGAGCAGTTCTTC; V: TRBV2; D: TRBD1; size: .; J: TRBJ2-1
CDR3: CASSRTGKNTGELFF; DNA: TGTGCCAGCAGCAGGACAGGAAAGAACACCGGGGAGCTGTTTTTT; V: TRBV7-2; D: TRBD1; size: .; J: TRBJ2-2
CDR3: CASSILGTSGTYEQYF; DNA: TGTGCCAGTAGTATACTCGGGACTAGCGGGACCTACGAGCAGTACTTC; V: TRBV19; D: TRBD2; size: .; J: TRBJ2-7
CDR3: CASSPSLQETQYF; DNA: TGTGCCAGCAGCCCCTCGCTGCAAGAGACCCAGTACTTC; V: TRBV7-2; D: .; size: .; J: TRBJ2-5
CDR3: CASSIVWEAVGSPLHF; DNA: TGTGCCAGTAGTATAGTTTGGGAGGCTGTGGGTTCACCCCTCCACTTT; V: TRBV19; D: .; size: once; J: TRBJ1-6
CDR3: CASSDMAGARADTQYF; DNA: TGTGCCAGCAGTGACATGGCGGGGGCTCGGGCAGATACGCAGTATTTT; V: TRBV6-4; D: .; size: .; J: TRBJ2-3
CDR3: CASSQTSLNTEAFF; DNA: TGCGCCAGCAGCCAAACCAGTTTGAACACTGAAGCTTTCTTT; V: TRBV4-3; D: .; size: .; J: TRBJ1-1
CDR3: CASSGDRGNYGYTF; DNA: TGTGCCAGCAGCGGAGACAGGGGTAATTATGGCTACACCTTC; V: TRBV7-2; D: TRBD1; size: .; J: TRBJ1-2
CDR3: CASSLAGGPEAFF; DNA: TGTGCCAGCAGCTTGGCTGGGGGGCCTGAAGCTTTCTTT; V: TRBV5-5; D: .; size: few; J: TRBJ1-1
CDR3: CASSTAGWGLNTEAFF; DNA: TGTGCCAGTAGTACCGCGGGATGGGGTTTGAACACTGAAGCTTTCTTT; V: TRBV19; D: .; size: .; J: TRBJ1-1
CDR3: CASSSRTAQAQETQYF; DNA: TGTGCCAGCAGTTCCCGGACAGCCCAGGCTCAAGAGACCCAGTACTTC; V: TRBV6-5; D: .; size: .; J: TRBJ2-5
CDR3: CASSFRLRGFNTGELFF; DNA: TGCGCCAGCAGCTTTAGATTGCGCGGTTTTAACACCGGGGAGCTGTTTTTT; V: TRBV5-1; D: .; size: .; J: TRBJ2-2
CDR3: CASSDVGLFSYEQYF; DNA: TGTGCCAGCAGTGACGTAGGACTATTTTCCTACGAGCAGTACTTC; V: TRBV6-1; D: .; size: .; J: TRBJ2-7
CDR3: CVRTTPGQGAAPQHF; DNA: TGTGTCAGGACCACGCCGGGACAGGGGGCCGCGCCCCAGCATTTT; V: TRBV7-5; D: .; size: .; J: TRBJ1-5
CDR3: CASSIVASGANVLTF; DNA: TGTGCCAGTAGTATAGTAGCATCCGGGGCCAACGTCCTGACTTTC; V: TRBV19; D: .; size: .; J: TRBJ2-6